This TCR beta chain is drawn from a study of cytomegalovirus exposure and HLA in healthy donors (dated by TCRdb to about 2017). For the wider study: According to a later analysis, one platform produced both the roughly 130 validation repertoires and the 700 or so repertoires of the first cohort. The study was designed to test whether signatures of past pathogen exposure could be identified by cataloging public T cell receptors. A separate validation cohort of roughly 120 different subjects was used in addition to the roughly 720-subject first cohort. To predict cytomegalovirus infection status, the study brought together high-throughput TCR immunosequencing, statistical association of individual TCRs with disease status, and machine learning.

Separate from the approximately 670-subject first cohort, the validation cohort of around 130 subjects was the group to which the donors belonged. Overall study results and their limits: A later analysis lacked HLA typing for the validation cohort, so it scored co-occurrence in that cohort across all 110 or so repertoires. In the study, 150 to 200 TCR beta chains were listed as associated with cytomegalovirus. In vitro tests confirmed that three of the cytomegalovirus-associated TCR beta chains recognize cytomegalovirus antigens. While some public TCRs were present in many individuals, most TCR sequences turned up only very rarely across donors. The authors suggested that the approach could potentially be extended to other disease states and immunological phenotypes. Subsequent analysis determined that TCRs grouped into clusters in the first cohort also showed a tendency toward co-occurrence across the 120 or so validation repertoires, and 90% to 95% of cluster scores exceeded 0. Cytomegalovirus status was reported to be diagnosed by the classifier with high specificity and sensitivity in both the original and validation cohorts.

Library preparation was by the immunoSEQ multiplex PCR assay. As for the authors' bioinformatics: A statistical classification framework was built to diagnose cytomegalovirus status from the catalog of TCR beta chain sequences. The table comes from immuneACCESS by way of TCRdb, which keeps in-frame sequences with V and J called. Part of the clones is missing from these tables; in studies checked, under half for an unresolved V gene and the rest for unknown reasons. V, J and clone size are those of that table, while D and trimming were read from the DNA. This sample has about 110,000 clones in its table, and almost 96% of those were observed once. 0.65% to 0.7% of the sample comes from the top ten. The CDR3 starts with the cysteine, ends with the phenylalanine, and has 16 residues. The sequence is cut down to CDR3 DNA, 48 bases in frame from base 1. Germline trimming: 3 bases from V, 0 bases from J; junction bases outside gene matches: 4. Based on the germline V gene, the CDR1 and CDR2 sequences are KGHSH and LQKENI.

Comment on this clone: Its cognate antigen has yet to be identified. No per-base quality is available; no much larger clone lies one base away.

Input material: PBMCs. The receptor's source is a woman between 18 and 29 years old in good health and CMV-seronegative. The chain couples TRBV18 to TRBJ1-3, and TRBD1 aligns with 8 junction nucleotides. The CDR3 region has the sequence CASSPPGGRSGNTIYF. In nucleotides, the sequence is TGTGCCAGCTCACCGCCAGGGGGCCGCTCTGGAAACACCATATATTTT. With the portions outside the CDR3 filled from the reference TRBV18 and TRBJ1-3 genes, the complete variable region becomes NAGVMQNPRHLVRRRGQEARLRCSPMKGHSHVYWYRQLPEEGLKFMVYLQKENIIDESGMPKERFSAEFPKEGPSILRIQQVVRGDSAAYFCASSPPGGRSGNTIYFGEGSWLTVV.